This is a list of T cell receptor beta chains from one sample in a study of a mutant IDH1 vaccine in newly diagnosed glioma. TCRdb's table, derived via immunoSEQ multiplex PCR, lists solely in-frame clones and lacks some. Of 50,000 to 75,000 clones in the sample, 80% to 90% were seen once. For these TCRs, the target antigens are not known. The material sequenced was PBMCs, taken from a glioma patient whose treatment included an IDH1 peptide vaccine. These TCRs come from a woman between 50 and 59 years old with glioma. Each CDR3 is given with its conserved first and last residue. The D gene is left open where the match is weak. Rows may omit the clone size; those that give it use once, few, many or a size class.

abundance,j_gene,v_gene,d_gene,CDR3aa,CDR3nt
.,TRBJ1-5,TRBV9,TRBD1,CASSVGQGRGQPQHF,TGTGCCAGCAGCGTGGGACAGGGGAGAGGACAGCCCCAGCATTTT
.,TRBJ1-6,TRBV19,TRBD1,CASRGRDSASPLHF,TGTGCCAGCAGGGGGCGGGACAGTGCCTCACCCCTCCACTTT
few,TRBJ2-5,TRBV5-1,.,CASSPVMGQETQYF,TGCGCCAGCAGCCCCGTAATGGGGCAAGAGACCCAGTACTTC
.,TRBJ2-3,TRBV7-2,.,CASSLPSTDTQYF,TGTGCCAGCAGCCTACCCAGCACAGATACGCAGTATTTT
few,TRBJ1-6,TRBV19,.,CASSLRNSPLHF,TGTGCCAGTAGTCTCCGAAATTCACCCCTCCACTTT
.,TRBJ1-5,TRBV10-3,TRBD1,CAISARTGSDQPQHF,TGTGCCATCAGCGCCAGGACAGGGAGCGATCAGCCCCAGCATTTT
once,TRBJ1-4,TRBV5-4,.,CASSLERGASNEKLFF,TGTGCCAGCAGCTTGGAACGGGGGGCCTCTAATGAAAAACTGTTTTTT
.,TRBJ2-2,TRBV4-3,TRBD2,CASSQVGLLAGFPGELFF,TGCGCCAGCAGCCAAGTCGGGCTGCTAGCGGGTTTTCCCGGGGAGCTGTTTTTT
.,TRBJ2-7,TRBV27,.,CASRPWVGGLACEQYF,TGTGCCAGCAGGCCCTGGGTGGGGGGGCTTGCTTGCGAGCAGTACTTC
once,TRBJ2-2,TRBV29-1,.,CSATTNTGELFF,TGCAGCGCCACAACGAACACCGGGGAGCTGTTTTTT
.,TRBJ1-2,TRBV21-1,.,CATLPNDRGYGYTF,TGTGCCACCTTACCAAACGACAGAGGCTATGGCTACACCTTC
.,TRBJ2-5,TRBV5-6,TRBD1,CASSLRTGAWETQYF,TGTGCCAGCAGCTTGAGGACAGGCGCCTGGGAGACCCAGTACTTC
.,TRBJ1-6,TRBV9,.,CASSMELNSPLHF,TGTGCCAGCAGCATGGAGCTAAATTCACCCCTCCACTTT
.,TRBJ2-1,TRBV6-5,.,CASSYPDSSNEQFF,TGTGCCAGCAGTTATCCGGACAGTTCCAATGAGCAGTTCTTC
once,TRBJ2-5,TRBV4-3,.,CASSQDPGQGETQYF,TGCGCCAGCAGCCAAGATCCGGGACAAGGAGAGACCCAGTACTTC
medium-sized,TRBJ2-2,TRBV4-2,.,CASSPEGETGELFF,TGTGCCAGCAGCCCTGAGGGGGAAACCGGGGAGCTGTTTTTT
.,TRBJ2-1,TRBV10-3,.,CAISVTGGHSSYNEQFF,TGTGCCATCAGTGTTACTGGGGGCCACAGCTCCTACAATGAGCAGTTCTTC
once,TRBJ2-2,TRBV11-1,.,CASSPRGRGNTGELFF,TGTGCCAGCAGCCCTCGTGGCAGGGGGAACACCGGGGAGCTGTTTTTT
.,TRBJ2-1,TRBV6-1,TRBD1,CASRSGTGAYNEQFF,TGTGCCAGCAGGTCCGGGACAGGGGCCTACAATGAGCAGTTCTTC
.,TRBJ2-1,TRBV4-2,TRBD2,CASSQVKAASGVTFPYNEQFF,TGTGCCAGCAGCCAAGTAAAAGCGGCTAGCGGGGTTACTTTCCCCTACAATGAGCAGTTCTTC
.,TRBJ1-2,TRBV9,TRBD1,CASSVPGQGMDGYTF,TGTGCCAGCAGCGTCCCGGGACAGGGGATGGACGGCTACACCTTC
.,TRBJ2-3,TRBV27,.,CASTLGVTDTQYF,TGTGCCAGCACCCTCGGCGTCACAGATACGCAGTATTTT
.,TRBJ2-5,TRBV7-8,.,CASSLADGTQLKETQYF,TGTGCCAGCAGCTTAGCGGACGGGACACAATTGAAAGAGACCCAGTACTTC
.,TRBJ2-5,TRBV5-4,TRBD2,CASSLVGGGAVKTQYF,TGTGCCAGCAGCTTGGTGGGCGGGGGGGCCGTGAAGACCCAGTACTTC
.,TRBJ1-3,TRBV7-8,.,CASTPELGGGGTGNTIYF,TGTGCCAGCACCCCAGAGCTTGGGGGAGGGGGTACTGGAAACACCATATATTTT
.,TRBJ1-1,TRBV30,TRBD1,CAWSTGRNTEAFF,TGTGCCTGGTCGACAGGGAGAAACACTGAAGCTTTCTTT
.,TRBJ1-5,TRBV6-5,.,CASSYRGNQPQHF,TGTGCCAGCAGTTACCGGGGCAATCAGCCCCAGCATTTT
few,TRBJ1-5,TRBV19,.,CASSYSGGNQPQHF,TGTGCCAGTAGTTACTCAGGGGGCAATCAGCCCCAGCATTTT
once,TRBJ1-3,TRBV7-2,.,CASSLWSSGNTIYF,TGTGCCAGCAGCTTATGGAGCTCTGGAAACACCATATATTTT
.,TRBJ2-7,TRBV6-1,.,CASSEALRGEQYF,TGTGCCAGCAGTGAAGCGCTTCGAGGCGAGCAGTACTTC
few,TRBJ1-1,TRBV19,.,CASSSRVGGTGTEAFF,TGTGCCAGTAGTTCCAGGGTTGGGGGCACTGGCACTGAAGCTTTCTTT
.,TRBJ1-5,TRBV5-5,.,CASSLISTGNQPQHF,TGTGCCAGCAGCTTAATATCGACTGGCAATCAGCCCCAGCATTTT
.,TRBJ1-2,TRBV6-5,.,CASSFNWAYGYTF,TGTGCCAGCAGTTTCAATTGGGCCTATGGCTACACCTTC